This T cell receptor (beta chain) was retrieved from a study of CD8+ T cells in alopecia areata. Study information: Treated patients' severity was scored by percentage of affected scalp area. Regarding the study as a whole: Clonality in the scalp and expanded CD8+ clones ranked among the top 100 were significantly decreased by tofacitinib. Persistence of many expanded lesional clones was seen in scalp and blood during tofacitinib.

For this clone: Its antigen is not known.

Treatment specified: oral pan-JAK inhibitor, 5-10 mg twice daily. Alopecia areata patients gave lesional scalp punch biopsies and peripheral blood samples. RNA extraction and reverse transcription yielded cDNA as sequencing template. Profiled with immunoSEQ multiplex PCR; TCRdb holds only in-frame clones, not every one. The sample lists about 280,000 clones, 58% occurring once. Germline V lookup: CDR1 LNHDA, CDR2 SQIVND (reference sequence). CDR3 size: 18 residues. V lost 5 bases and J lost 4; bases outside the gene matches: 14. The chain joins TRBV19 to TRBJ1-5; TRBD1 aligns across 10 bases. The sample consisted of CD4+ T cells sorted from blood, taken at week 24, from a patient treated with tofacitinib. This TCR was sampled from a human donor with alopecia areata. CDR3 nucleotide sequence: TGTGCCAGTAGTCCAGACAGGGGGCCTCCCTTTCGTAATCAGCCCCAGCATTTT. This encodes CASSPDRGPPFRNQPQHF.